Below are 3 T cell receptor beta chains sequenced from a single sample in a study of OX40 agonist ivuxolimab in advanced cancers. Profiling relied on immunoSEQ multiplex PCR, and the TCRdb table lists in-frame clones only, not all of them. The data hold some 70,000 clones, with roughly nine tenths observed a single time. This material consisted of CD4+ or CD8+ T cells sorted from blood, taken in a trial of the OX40 agonist ivuxolimab. The receptors stem from an adult with an advanced solid tumor such as melanoma, head and neck, liver or kidney cancer.

The chain recombines TRBV28 with TRBJ1-1; 7 bases are shared with TRBD1. The CDR3 sequence is 13 residues long. CDR1 MDHEN and CDR2 SYDVKM come from the germline V gene. The junction had 6 bases not matched to a gene; V was cut back by 6 bases and J by 5 bases. CDR3 in DNA: TGTGCCAGCAGAAAACAGGGGTATACTGAAGCTTTCTTT. Protein product: CASRKQGYTEAFF.

The chain carries TRBV28 and TRBJ1-2; D is ambiguous. Trimming took 5 bases from V and 3 from J, leaving 10 bases between them. Germline values: CDR1 MDHEN, CDR2 SYDVKM. The CDR3 length is 13 residues. CDR3 bases: TGTGCCAGCAGTCTCAATATGTACTATGGCTACACCTTC. It encodes CASSLNMYYGYTF.

The J gene is TRBJ2-1, the V gene TRBV19, with 8 bases aligning to TRBD1. Germline CDR1 reads LNHDA; CDR2 reads SQIVND (reference sequence). This CDR3 has 15 residues. J gave up 4 bases and V 0 bases, and 2 bases lay outside the gene matches. The CDR3 DNA follows: TGTGCCAGTAGTATAGAACAGGGGGGTTACAATGAGCAGTTCTTC. This codes for CASSIEQGGYNEQFF.